This T cell receptor beta chain was documented in a study of beta chain features in type 1 diabetes. Every isolated RNA sample was fully reverse transcribed, so sequencing captured expressed TCRB transcripts. TCRdb keeps only in-frame clones here, not all; method: immunoSEQ multiplex PCR. The table shows about 930,000 clones, with roughly 15% occurring only once. The V end was cut by 4 bases, the J end by 5 bases, with 14 bases between. The germline gives CDR1 SGHTA, CDR2 FQGNSA. The CDR3 sequence is 14 residues long. Each of the sorted populations had a purity greater than 95%. This clone showed up just a few times.

The sample was naive CD4+ T cells from blood. This receptor was identified in a woman aged 18-29 years in good health. V gene TRBV7-2 combines with J gene TRBJ1-2, with D perhaps matching TRBD1 (5 bases). The chain's CDR3 is CASSSDTSKYGYTF. In DNA form, the CDR3 reads TGTGCCAGCAGCTCGGACACCTCGAAATATGGCTACACCTTC.